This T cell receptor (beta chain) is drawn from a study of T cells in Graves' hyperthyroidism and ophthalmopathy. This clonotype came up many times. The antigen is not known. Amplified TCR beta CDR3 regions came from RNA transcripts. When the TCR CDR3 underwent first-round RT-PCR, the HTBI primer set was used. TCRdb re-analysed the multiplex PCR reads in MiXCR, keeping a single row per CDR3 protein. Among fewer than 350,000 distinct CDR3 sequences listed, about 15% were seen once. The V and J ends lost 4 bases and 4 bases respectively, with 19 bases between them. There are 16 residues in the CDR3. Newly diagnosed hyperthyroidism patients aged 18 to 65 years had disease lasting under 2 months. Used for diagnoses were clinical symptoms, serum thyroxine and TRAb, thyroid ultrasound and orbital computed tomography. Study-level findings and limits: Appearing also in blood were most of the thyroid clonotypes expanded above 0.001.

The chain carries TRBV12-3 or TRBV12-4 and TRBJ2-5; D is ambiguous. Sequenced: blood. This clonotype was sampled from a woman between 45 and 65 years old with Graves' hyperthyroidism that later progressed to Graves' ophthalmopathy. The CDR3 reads CASSSTTRRLRETQYF. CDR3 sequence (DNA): TGTGCCAGCAGTTCTACGACTCGACGGTTGAGAGAGACCCAGTACTTC.